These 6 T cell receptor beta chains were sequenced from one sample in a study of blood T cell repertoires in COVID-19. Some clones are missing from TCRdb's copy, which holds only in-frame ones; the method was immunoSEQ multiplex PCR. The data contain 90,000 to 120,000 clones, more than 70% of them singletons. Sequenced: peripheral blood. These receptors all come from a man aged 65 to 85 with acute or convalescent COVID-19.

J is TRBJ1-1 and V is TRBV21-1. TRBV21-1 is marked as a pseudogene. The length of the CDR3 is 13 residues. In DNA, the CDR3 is TGTGCCAGCACAAATAGGAGGGAAACTGAAGCTTTCTTT. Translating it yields CASTNRRETEAFF.

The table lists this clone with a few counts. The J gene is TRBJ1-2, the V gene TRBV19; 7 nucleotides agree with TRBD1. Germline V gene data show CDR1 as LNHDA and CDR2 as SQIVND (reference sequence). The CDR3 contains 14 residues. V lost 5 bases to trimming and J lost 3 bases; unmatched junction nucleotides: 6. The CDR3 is CASSSHRGDYGYTF. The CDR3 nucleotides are TGTGCCAGTAGTTCCCACAGGGGTGACTATGGCTACACCTTC.

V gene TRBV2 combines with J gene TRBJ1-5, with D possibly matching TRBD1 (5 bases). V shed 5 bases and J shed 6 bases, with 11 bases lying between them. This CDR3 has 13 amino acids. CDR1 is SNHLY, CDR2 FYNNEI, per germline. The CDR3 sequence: CASSIRVAQPQHF. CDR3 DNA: TGTGCCAGCAGTATCAGGGTAGCTCAGCCCCAGCATTTT.

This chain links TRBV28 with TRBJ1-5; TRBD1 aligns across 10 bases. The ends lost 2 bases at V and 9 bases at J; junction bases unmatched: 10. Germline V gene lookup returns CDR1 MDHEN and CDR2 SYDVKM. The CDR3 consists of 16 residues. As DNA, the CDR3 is TGTGCCAGCAGTTTAAGGGACAGGGGTGTATTACGGCCCCAGCATTTT. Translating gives CASSLRDRGVLRPQHF. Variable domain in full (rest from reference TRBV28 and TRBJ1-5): DVKVTQSSRYLVKRTGEKVFLECVQDMDHENMFWYRQDPGLGLRLIYFSYDVKMKEKGDIPEGYSVSREKKERFSLILESASTNQTSMYLCASSLRDRGVLRPQHFGDGTRLSIL.

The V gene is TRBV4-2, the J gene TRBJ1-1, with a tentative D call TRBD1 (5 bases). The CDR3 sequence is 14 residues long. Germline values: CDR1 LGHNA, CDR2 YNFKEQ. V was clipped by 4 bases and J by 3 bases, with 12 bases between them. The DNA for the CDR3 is TGTGCCAGCAGCCCCCTCCAGGGTCACACTGAAGCTTTCTTT. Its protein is CASSPLQGHTEAFF.

The DNA of the CDR3 is TGTGCCAGCAGTGAAGCGGTAGCGGGGGGGCTGGCAGATACGCAGTATTTT. Residues: CASSEAVAGGLADTQYF. This chain links TRBV6-1 with TRBJ2-3, with 11 nucleotides matching TRBD2. The CDR3 is 17 residues long. Germline CDR1 MNHNS, CDR2 SASEGT. V gave up 0 bases and J gave up 4 bases; unmatched junction bases: 6.